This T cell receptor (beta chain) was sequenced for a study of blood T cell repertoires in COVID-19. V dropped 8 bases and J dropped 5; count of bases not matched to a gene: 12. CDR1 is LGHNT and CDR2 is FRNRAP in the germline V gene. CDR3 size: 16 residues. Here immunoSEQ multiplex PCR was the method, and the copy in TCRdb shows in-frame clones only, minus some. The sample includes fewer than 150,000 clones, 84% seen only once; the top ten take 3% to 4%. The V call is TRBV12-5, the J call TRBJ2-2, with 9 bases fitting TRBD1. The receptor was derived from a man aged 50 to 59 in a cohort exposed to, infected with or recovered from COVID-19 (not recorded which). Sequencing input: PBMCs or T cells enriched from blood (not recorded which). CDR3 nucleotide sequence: TGTGCTAGTAGCCGGGACAGGGATTCTAGGACCGGGGAGCTGTTTTTT. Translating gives CASSRDRDSRTGELFF.